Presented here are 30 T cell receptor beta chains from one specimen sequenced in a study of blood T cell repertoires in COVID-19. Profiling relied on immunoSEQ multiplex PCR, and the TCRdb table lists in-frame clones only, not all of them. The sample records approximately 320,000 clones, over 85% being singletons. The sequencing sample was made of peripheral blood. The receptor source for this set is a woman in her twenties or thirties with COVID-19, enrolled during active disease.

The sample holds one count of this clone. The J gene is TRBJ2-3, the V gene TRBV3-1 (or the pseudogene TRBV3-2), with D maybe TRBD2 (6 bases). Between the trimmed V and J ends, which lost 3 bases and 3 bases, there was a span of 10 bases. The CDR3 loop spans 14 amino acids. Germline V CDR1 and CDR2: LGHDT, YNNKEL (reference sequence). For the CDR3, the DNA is TGTGCCAGCAGCCAGGCGGGGAATACAGATACGCAGTATTTT. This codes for CASSQAGNTDTQYF.

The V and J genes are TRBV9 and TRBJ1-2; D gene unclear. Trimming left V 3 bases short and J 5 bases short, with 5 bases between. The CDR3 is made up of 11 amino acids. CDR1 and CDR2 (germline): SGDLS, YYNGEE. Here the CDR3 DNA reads TGTGCCAGCAGCGGAGGGTATGGCTACACCTTC. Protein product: CASSGGYGYTF.

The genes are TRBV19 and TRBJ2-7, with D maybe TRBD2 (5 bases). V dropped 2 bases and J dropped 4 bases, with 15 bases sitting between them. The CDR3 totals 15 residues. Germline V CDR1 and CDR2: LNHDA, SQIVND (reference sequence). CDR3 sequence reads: CASSITFGETYEQYF. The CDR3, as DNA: TGTGCCAGTAGTATAACCTTCGGGGAAACATACGAGCAGTACTTC.

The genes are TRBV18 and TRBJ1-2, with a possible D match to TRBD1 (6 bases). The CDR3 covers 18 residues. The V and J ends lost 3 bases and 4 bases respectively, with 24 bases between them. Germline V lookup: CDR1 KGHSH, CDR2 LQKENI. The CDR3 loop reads CASSPQMQQGVVGYGYTF. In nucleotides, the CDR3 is TGTGCCAGCTCACCTCAAATGCAACAGGGTGTAGTTGGCTATGGCTACACCTTC.

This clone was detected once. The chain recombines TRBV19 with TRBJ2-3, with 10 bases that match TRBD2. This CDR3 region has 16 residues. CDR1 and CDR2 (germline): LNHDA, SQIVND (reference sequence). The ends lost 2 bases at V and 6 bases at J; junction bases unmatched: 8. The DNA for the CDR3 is TGTGCCAGTAGTATAACGGCTAGCGGGGGCCCCGATACGCAGTATTTT. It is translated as CASSITASGGPDTQYF.

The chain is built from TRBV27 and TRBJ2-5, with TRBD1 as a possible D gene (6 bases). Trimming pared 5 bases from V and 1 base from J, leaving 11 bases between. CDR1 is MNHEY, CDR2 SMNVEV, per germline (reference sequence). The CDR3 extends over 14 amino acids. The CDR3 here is CASSRLGGQETQYF. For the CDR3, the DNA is TGTGCCAGCAGTCGCCTAGGGGGCCAAGAGACCCAGTACTTC.

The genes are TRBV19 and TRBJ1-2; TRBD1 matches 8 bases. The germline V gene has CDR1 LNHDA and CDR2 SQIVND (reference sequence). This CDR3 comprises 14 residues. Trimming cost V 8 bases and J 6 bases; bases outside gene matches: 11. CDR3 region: CASAKTGDADGYTF. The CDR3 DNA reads TGTGCCAGTGCCAAGACAGGGGACGCTGATGGCTACACCTTC.

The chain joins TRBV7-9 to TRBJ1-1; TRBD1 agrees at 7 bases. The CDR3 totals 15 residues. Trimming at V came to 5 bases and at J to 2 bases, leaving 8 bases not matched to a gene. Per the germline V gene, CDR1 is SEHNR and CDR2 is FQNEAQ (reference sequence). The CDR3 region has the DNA TGTGCCAGCAGCCCTAAGGGACAGATAAACACTGAAGCTTTCTTT. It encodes CASSPKGQINTEAFF.

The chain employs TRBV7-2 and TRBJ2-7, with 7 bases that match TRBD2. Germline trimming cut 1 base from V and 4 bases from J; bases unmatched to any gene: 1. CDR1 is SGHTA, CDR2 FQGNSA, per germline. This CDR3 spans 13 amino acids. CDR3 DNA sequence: TGTGCCAGCAGCTTAGGGGGGGGTTACGAGCAGTACTTC. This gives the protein CASSLGGGYEQYF. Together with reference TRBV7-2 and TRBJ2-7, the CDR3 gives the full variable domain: GAGVSQSPSNKVTEKGKDVELRCDPISGHTALYWYRQSLGQGLEFLIYFQGNSAPDKSGLPSDRFSAERTGGSVSTLTIQRTQQEDSAVYLCASSLGGGYEQYFGPGTRLTVT.

CDR3 sequence: CASSTIVLAGGLFSYNEQFF. In DNA form, the CDR3 reads TGTGCCAGCAGCACTATTGTCCTAGCGGGGGGGTTATTTTCCTACAATGAGCAGTTCTTC. The chain recombines TRBV28 with TRBJ2-1; 12 positions match TRBD2. This CDR3 comprises 20 residues. Germline assignment: CDR1 MDHEN and CDR2 SYDVKM. After removal of 6 bases from V and 1 base from J, the junction contained 16 bases not matched to a gene. The full variable domain, rest sourced from reference TRBV28 and TRBJ2-1, is DVKVTQSSRYLVKRTGEKVFLECVQDMDHENMFWYRQDPGLGLRLIYFSYDVKMKEKGDIPEGYSVSREKKERFSLILESASTNQTSMYLCASSTIVLAGGLFSYNEQFFGPGTRLTVL.

CDR3 sequence reads: CASSEWATGSNYGYTF. The CDR3 DNA is TGTGCCAGCAGTGAATGGGCGACAGGTTCTAACTATGGCTACACCTTC. The J gene is TRBJ1-2, the V gene TRBV2, with TRBD1 as a possible D gene (6 bases). This CDR3 has 16 amino acids. V dropped 2 bases and J dropped 0 bases, with 13 bases sitting between them. Germline CDR1 and CDR2: SNHLY and FYNNEI.

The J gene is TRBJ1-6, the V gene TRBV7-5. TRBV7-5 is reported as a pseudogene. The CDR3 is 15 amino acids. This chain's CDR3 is CVRSPCEFHNSPLHF. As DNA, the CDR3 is TGTGTCAGAAGCCCCTGTGAGTTCCATAATTCACCCCTCCACTTT.

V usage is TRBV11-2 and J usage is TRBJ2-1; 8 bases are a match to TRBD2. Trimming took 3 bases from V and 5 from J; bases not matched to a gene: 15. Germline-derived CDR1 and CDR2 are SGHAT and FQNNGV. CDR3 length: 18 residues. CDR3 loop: CASSFWWGSGGDDNEQFF. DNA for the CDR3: TGTGCCAGCAGCTTTTGGTGGGGAAGCGGGGGAGACGACAATGAGCAGTTCTTC.

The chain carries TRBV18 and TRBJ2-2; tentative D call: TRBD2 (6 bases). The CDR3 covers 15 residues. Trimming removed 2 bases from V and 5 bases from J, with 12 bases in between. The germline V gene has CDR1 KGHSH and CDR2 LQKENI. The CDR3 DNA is TGTGCCAGCTCACCAAAGGCGGGGAGAACCGGGGAGCTGTTTTTT. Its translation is CASSPKAGRTGELFF.

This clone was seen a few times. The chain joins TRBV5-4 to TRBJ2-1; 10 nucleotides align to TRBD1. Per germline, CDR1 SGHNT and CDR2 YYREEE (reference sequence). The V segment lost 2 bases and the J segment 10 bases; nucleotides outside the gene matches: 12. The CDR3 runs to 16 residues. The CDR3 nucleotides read TGTGCCAGCAGCTTCCCCGGGACAGGGGCCCCAGACGAGCAGTTCTTC. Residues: CASSFPGTGAPDEQFF.

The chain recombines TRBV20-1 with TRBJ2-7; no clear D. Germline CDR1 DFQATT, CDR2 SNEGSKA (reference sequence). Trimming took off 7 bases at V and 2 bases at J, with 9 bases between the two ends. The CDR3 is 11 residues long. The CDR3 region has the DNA TGCAGTGGAGGAGATACCTACGAGCAGTACTTC. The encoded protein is CSGGDTYEQYF.

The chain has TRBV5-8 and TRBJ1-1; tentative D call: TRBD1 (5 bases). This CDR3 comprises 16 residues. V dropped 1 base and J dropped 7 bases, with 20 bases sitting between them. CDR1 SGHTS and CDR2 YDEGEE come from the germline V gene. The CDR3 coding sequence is TGTGCCAGCAGCTTGTGGACTAGAAGGGACTTGCGTGAAGCTTTCTTT. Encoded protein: CASSLWTRRDLREAFF.

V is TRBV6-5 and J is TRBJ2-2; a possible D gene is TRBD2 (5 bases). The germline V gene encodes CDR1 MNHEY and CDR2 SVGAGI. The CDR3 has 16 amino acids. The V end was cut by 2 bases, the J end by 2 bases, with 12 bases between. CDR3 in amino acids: CASSYAGILNTGELFF. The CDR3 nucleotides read TGTGCCAGCAGTTACGCCGGGATCCTAAACACCGGGGAGCTGTTTTTT.

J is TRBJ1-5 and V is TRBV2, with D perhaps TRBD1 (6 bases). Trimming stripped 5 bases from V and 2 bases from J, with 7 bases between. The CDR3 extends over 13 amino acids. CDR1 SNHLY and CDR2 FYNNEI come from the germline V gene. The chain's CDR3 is CASSRTGNQPQHF. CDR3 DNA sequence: TGTGCCAGCAGTCGGACAGGCAATCAGCCCCAGCATTTT.

The CDR3 coding sequence is TGTGCCAGCAGCCCCCACATAGCGGGGGGCTACGAGCAGTACTTC. Translated: CASSPHIAGGYEQYF. J is TRBJ2-7 and V is TRBV5-6; 10 bases are a match to TRBD2. The J segment lost 3 bases and the V segment lost 4 bases, leaving 7 bases of the junction unmatched. The germline gives CDR1 SGHDT, CDR2 YYEEEE. The CDR3 has 15 amino acids.

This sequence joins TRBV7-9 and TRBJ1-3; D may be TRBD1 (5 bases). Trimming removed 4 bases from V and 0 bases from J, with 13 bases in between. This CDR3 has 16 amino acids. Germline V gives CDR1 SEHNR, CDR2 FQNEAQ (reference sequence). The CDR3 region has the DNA TGTGCCAGCAGCTCGGGGGTACAGGACTCTGGAAACACCATATATTTT. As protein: CASSSGVQDSGNTIYF. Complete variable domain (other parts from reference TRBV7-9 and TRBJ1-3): DTGVSQNPRHKITKRGQNVTFRCDPISEHNRLYWYRQTLGQGPEFLTYFQNEAQLEKSRLLSDRFSAERPKGSFSTLEIQRTEQGDSAMYLCASSSGVQDSGNTIYFGEGSWLTVV.

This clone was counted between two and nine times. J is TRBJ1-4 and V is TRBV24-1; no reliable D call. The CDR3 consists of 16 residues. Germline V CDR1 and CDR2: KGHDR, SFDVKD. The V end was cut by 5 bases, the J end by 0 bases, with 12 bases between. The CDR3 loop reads CATSGPEGATNEKLFF. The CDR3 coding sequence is TGTGCCACCAGTGGCCCCGAGGGCGCAACTAATGAAAAACTGTTTTTT.

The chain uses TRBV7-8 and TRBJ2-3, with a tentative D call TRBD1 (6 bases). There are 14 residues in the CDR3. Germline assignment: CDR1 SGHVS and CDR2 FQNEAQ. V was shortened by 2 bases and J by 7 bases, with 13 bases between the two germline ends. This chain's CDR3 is CASSLNRAANTQYF. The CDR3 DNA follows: TGTGCCAGCAGCTTAAACAGGGCGGCGAATACGCAGTATTTT.

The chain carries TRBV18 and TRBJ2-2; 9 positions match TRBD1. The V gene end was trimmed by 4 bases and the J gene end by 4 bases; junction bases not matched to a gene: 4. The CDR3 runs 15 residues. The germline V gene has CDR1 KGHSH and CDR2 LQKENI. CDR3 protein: CASSRRTGVTGELFF. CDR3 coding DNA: TGTGCCAGCTCACGGCGGACAGGGGTCACCGGGGAGCTGTTTTTT.

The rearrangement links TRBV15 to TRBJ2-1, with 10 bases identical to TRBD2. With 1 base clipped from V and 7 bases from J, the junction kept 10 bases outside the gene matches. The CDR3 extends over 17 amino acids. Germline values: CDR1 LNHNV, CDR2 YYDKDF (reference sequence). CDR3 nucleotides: TGTGCCACCAGCAGAGTGTACAGGGCTAGCGGGGGTAATGAGCAGTTCTTC. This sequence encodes CATSRVYRASGGNEQFF.

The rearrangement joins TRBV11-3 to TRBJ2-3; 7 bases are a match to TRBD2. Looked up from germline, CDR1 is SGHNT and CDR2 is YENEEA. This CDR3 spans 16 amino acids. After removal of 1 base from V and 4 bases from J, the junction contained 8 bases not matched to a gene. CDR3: CASSLALGGGADTQYF. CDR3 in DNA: TGTGCCAGCAGCTTAGCCCTTGGGGGAGGGGCAGATACGCAGTATTTT. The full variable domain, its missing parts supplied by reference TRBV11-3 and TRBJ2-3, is EAGVVQSPRYKIIEKKQPVAFWCNPISGHNTLYWYLQNLGQGPELLIRYENEEAVDDSQLPKDRFSAERLKGVDSTLKIQPAELGDSAVYLCASSLALGGGADTQYFGPGTRLTVL.

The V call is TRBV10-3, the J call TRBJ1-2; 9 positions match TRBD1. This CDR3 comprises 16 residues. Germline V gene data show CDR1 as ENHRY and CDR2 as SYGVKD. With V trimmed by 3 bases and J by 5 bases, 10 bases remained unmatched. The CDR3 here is CAISDLTRGQGYGYTF. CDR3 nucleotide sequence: TGTGCCATCAGTGACCTAACCCGGGGACAGGGATATGGCTACACCTTC.

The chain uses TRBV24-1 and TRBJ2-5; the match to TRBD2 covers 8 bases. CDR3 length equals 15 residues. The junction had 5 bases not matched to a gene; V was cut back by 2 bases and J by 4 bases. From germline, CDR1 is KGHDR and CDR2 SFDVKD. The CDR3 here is CATSDSSGGSETQYF. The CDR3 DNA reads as TGTGCCACCAGTGATTCGAGCGGGGGATCAGAGACCCAGTACTTC.

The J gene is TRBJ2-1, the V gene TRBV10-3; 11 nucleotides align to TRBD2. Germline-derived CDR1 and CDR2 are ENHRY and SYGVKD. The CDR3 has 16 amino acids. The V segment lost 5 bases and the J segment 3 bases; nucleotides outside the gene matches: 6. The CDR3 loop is CAISTSTSGVYNEQFF. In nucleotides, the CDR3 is TGTGCCATCAGTACCTCGACTAGCGGGGTCTACAATGAGCAGTTCTTC.

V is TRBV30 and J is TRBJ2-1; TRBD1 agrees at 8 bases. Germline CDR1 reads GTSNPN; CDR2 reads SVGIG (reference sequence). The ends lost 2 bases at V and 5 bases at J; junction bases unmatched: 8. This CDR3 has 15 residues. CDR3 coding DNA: TGTGCCTGGAGTTCGGTGGACAGGGACGACAATGAGCAGTTCTTC. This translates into CAWSSVDRDDNEQFF. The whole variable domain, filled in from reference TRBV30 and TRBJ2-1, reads SQTIHQWPATLVQPVGSPLSLECTVEGTSNPNLYWYRQAAGRGLQLLFYSVGIGQISSEVPQNLSASRPQDRQFILSSKKLLLSDSGFYLCAWSSVDRDDNEQFFGPGTRLTVL.